The 24 T cell receptor beta chains below come from one sample, sequenced in a study of CD8 T cells in Susac syndrome. Random hexamers served to reverse transcribe roughly 0.5 to 1 ug RNA. Via MiXCR, TCRdb re-called the immunoSEQ multiplex PCR reads, giving one row per CDR3 protein. The sample holds around 59,000 distinct CDR3 sequences; around nine tenths are singletons and the top ten take approximately 0.21%. Sequences were obtained from CD8+ T cells from PBMCs. The receptors here all came from a human donor in good health.

This chain joins TRBV5-1 and TRBJ2-1, with TRBD2 identical over 7 bases. The germline V gene has CDR1 SGHRS and CDR2 YFSETQ. Trimming removed 3 bases from V and 6 bases from J; junction bases left unmatched: 9. This CDR3 is built from 15 residues. In DNA form, the CDR3 reads TGCGCCAGCAGCTGGAACAGCGGGGTGGTCAATGAGCAGTTCTTC. Protein: CASSWNSGVVNEQFF.

This rearrangement joins TRBV20-1 to TRBJ1-5; the D gene is possibly TRBD1 (6 bases). The V and J ends lost 1 base and 3 bases respectively, with 10 bases between them. In germline, CDR1 is DFQATT, CDR2 SNEGSKA (reference sequence). The CDR3 is 14 amino acids. This chain's CDR3 is CSARVPGDNQPQHF. In nucleotides, the CDR3 is TGCAGTGCTAGAGTCCCAGGGGACAATCAGCCCCAGCATTTT.

V is TRBV4-1 and J is TRBJ1-4; a possible D gene is TRBD1 (6 bases). This CDR3 region has 14 residues. Trimming took 4 bases from V and 8 from J, leaving 14 bases between them. CDR1 is MGHRA, CDR2 YSYEKL, per germline. DNA for the CDR3: TGCGCCAGCAGCCCGCCAGGGGATTGGGAAAAACTGTTTTTT. It specifies CASSPPGDWEKLFF.

The V call is TRBV27, the J call TRBJ1-1; D remains unclear. The V and J ends lost 0 bases and 5 bases respectively, with 13 bases between them. The CDR3 runs to 15 residues. The germline V gene encodes CDR1 MNHEY and CDR2 SMNVEV (reference sequence). This chain's CDR3 is CASSLSFSKSTEAFF. The CDR3 nucleotides are TGTGCCAGCAGTTTATCTTTTAGTAAGAGTACTGAAGCTTTCTTT.

The V and J genes are TRBV27 and TRBJ2-7; the D gene is possibly TRBD1 (5 bases). The CDR3 is 14 residues long. V gave up 5 bases and J gave up 3 bases, with 14 bases separating them. Germline loops: CDR1 MNHEY, CDR2 SMNVEV (reference sequence). CDR3 residues: CASSPRQYDYEQYF. DNA of the CDR3: TGTGCCAGCAGTCCCCGACAGTATGACTACGAGCAGTACTTC.

This sequence joins TRBV4-3 and TRBJ2-7; tentative D call: TRBD2 (5 bases). Per the germline V gene, CDR1 is LGHNA and CDR2 is YSLEER. V lost 0 bases to trimming and J lost 0 bases, with 12 bases between them. The CDR3 is made up of 16 amino acids. The CDR3 reads CASSQDLTTSSYEQYF. The CDR3 DNA reads TGCGCCAGCAGCCAAGATTTGACTACATCCTCCTACGAGCAGTACTTC.

The chain employs TRBV12-3 or TRBV12-4 and TRBJ2-3; no firm D call. V lost 6 bases and J lost 6, with 19 bases in between. The CDR3 extends over 15 amino acids. In DNA form, the CDR3 reads TGTGCCAGCAGCTCTCCCGGGCAGCCGGGTGATACGCAGTATTTT. It translates to CASSSPGQPGDTQYF.

The chain has TRBV6-5 and TRBJ1-2; D is undetermined. Trimming shortened V by 0 bases and J by 2 bases, and 7 bases separated the two germline ends. CDR1 is MNHEY and CDR2 is SVGAGI in the germline V gene. The CDR3 is 14 amino acids. This CDR3 is CASSYSGSNYGYTF. CDR3 nucleotides: TGTGCCAGCAGTTACTCGGGCAGCAACTATGGCTACACCTTC.

The genes are TRBV5-4 and TRBJ2-1; 13 nucleotides match TRBD2. The V gene's germline CDR1 is SGHNT and CDR2 YYREEE (reference sequence). The CDR3 extends over 17 amino acids. V was pared by 4 bases and J by 9 bases, with 13 bases of the junction left unmatched. The CDR3 sequence is CASSLGYTSGGGLEQFF. The CDR3 DNA reads as TGTGCCAGCAGCCTAGGGTACACTAGCGGGGGGGGCCTTGAGCAGTTCTTC.

The chain employs TRBV20-1 and TRBJ1-2, with no clear D. The CDR3 contains 13 residues. The germline CDR1 and CDR2 sequences are DFQATT and SNEGSKA (reference sequence). The ends were cut back, 3 bases at V and 3 bases at J, with 11 bases in the middle. The CDR3 DNA sequence: TGCAGTGCTAGCCGGGAAAACGACTATGGCTACACCTTC. Its protein is CSASRENDYGYTF.

This rearrangement joins TRBV21-1 to TRBJ2-7. TRBV21-1 is annotated as a pseudogene. The CDR3 contains 14 residues. Here the CDR3 reads CASSTLGTDYEQYF. CDR3 coding DNA: TGTGCCAGCAGCACCCTAGGTACGGACTACGAGCAGTACTTC.

The J gene is TRBJ1-1, the V gene TRBV5-1; D is ambiguous. Trimming removed 4 bases from V and 0 bases from J, with 10 bases in between. The germline V gene encodes CDR1 SGHRS and CDR2 YFSETQ. CDR3 size: 14 residues. CDR3 loop: CASSRTLMNTEAFF. As DNA, the CDR3 is TGCGCCAGCAGCAGAACACTGATGAACACTGAAGCTTTCTTT.

The gene calls are TRBV4-1 and TRBJ1-4; D ambiguous. CDR1 and CDR2 (germline): MGHRA, YSYEKL. V shed 1 base and J shed 1 base, with 10 bases lying between them. The CDR3 consists of 16 residues. CDR3 coding DNA: TGCGCCAGCAGCCAAGTAATGTCAGAAACTAATGAAAAACTGTTTTTT. Its protein is CASSQVMSETNEKLFF.

The chain uses TRBV4-1 and TRBJ2-1; D not certain. V was shortened by 4 bases and J by 9 bases, with 16 bases between the two germline ends. Germline CDR1 and CDR2: MGHRA and YSYEKL. The CDR3 runs to 14 residues. For the CDR3, the DNA is TGCGCCAGCAGCCCTTTTGGGCTTCTGGCTGAGCAGTTCTTC. This codes for CASSPFGLLAEQFF.

The chain combines TRBV7-2 with TRBJ2-3, with TRBD1 matching 9 bases. The CDR3 totals 16 residues. Trimming cost V 3 bases and J 4 bases; bases outside gene matches: 8. Germline values: CDR1 SGHTA, CDR2 FQGNSA. The CDR3 coding sequence is TGTGCCAGCAGCTTCTCCAGGGACAGGGTTGCAGATACGCAGTATTTT. It encodes CASSFSRDRVADTQYF.

The J gene is TRBJ2-2, the V gene TRBV12-3 or TRBV12-4; possible D gene TRBD2, 5 bases. The V end lost 3 bases, the J end lost 4 bases, and 9 bases lay between the germline ends. The CDR3 runs to 14 residues. The CDR3 is CASSFAGPTGELFF. CDR3 in DNA: TGTGCCAGCAGTTTCGCGGGTCCCACCGGGGAGCTGTTTTTT.

A few counts support this clonotype. CDR3 sequence: CASSFGQGNQPQHF. The CDR3 DNA reads as TGTGCCAGCAGTTTTGGGCAGGGCAATCAGCCCCAGCATTTT. This chain joins TRBV12-3 or TRBV12-4 and TRBJ1-5, with no clear D. The germline V and J ends were trimmed by 3 bases and 2 bases, with 8 bases remaining between them. This CDR3 has 14 amino acids.

V and J are TRBV9 and TRBJ1-4; D is undetermined. V was clipped by 0 bases and J by 3 bases, with 9 bases between them. The V gene's germline CDR1 is SGDLS and CDR2 YYNGEE. The length of the CDR3 is 15 residues. In DNA form, the CDR3 reads TGTGCCAGCAGCGTAGAAGGGTTACCTAATGAAAAACTGTTTTTT. It is translated as CASSVEGLPNEKLFF.

This chain connects TRBV7-9 to TRBJ2-5, with TRBD1 identical over 11 bases. The CDR3 consists of 14 residues. J gave up 5 bases and V 7 bases, and 6 bases lay outside the gene matches. Looked up from germline, CDR1 is SEHNR and CDR2 is FQNEAQ (reference sequence). This CDR3 is CASTYGQGAETQYF. DNA of the CDR3: TGTGCCAGCACATACGGACAGGGGGCGGAGACCCAGTACTTC.

The CDR3 sequence: CASSLQQDLGHEQYF. The CDR3 coding sequence is TGTGCCAGCAGCTTACAACAGGACCTCGGTCACGAGCAGTACTTC. The chain joins TRBV7-6 to TRBJ2-7; perhaps TRBD1 as D (5 bases). Per germline, CDR1 SGHVS and CDR2 FNYEAQ. The CDR3 totals 15 residues. Trimming took 2 bases from V and 5 from J, leaving 16 bases between them.

CDR3 amino acids: CASSLAFTGEGPDEQYF. The DNA of the CDR3 is TGTGCCAGCAGCTTAGCGTTCACAGGAGAAGGTCCTGACGAGCAGTACTTC. The chain recombines TRBV7-9 with TRBJ2-7, with D tentatively TRBD1 (5 bases). The CDR3 loop spans 17 amino acids. Germline loops: CDR1 SEHNR, CDR2 FQNEAQ (reference sequence). Between the trimmed V and J ends, which lost 0 bases and 5 bases, there was a span of 20 bases.

This clonotype was seen a few times. This chain connects TRBV27 to TRBJ2-5; 8 bases are a match to TRBD1. With V trimmed by 4 bases and J by 5 bases, 6 bases remained unmatched. Germline V CDR1 and CDR2: MNHEY, SMNVEV (reference sequence). This CDR3 has 14 amino acids. The CDR3 protein is CASSSDRERETQYF. The CDR3 DNA sequence: TGTGCCAGCAGTTCGGACAGGGAGAGGGAGACCCAGTACTTC.

This clonotype came up a few times. The chain employs TRBV6-2 or TRBV6-3 and TRBJ2-1; D unresolved. Germline loops: CDR1 MNHEY, CDR2 SVGEGT. This CDR3 region has 12 residues. V lost 6 bases and J 6 bases, leaving 9 bases between the germline ends. The CDR3 reads CASSPSGNEQFF. The CDR3 DNA is TGTGCCAGCAGCCCTTCGGGCAATGAGCAGTTCTTC.

The J gene is TRBJ2-7, the V gene TRBV27; TRBD2 aligns across 13 bases. Germline lookup yields CDR1 MNHEY and CDR2 SMNVEV (reference sequence). CDR3 length: 16 amino acids. Trimming took 4 bases from V and 2 from J; bases not matched to a gene: 5. DNA of the CDR3: TGTGCCAGCAGTTCGAGGACTAGCGGGGGACCCTACGAGCAGTACTTC. Protein product: CASSSRTSGGPYEQYF.